Below, 14 T cell receptor beta chains from the same sample are listed, as sequenced in a study of radiotherapy plus CTLA-4 blockade in lung cancer. Clones were sequenced by immunoSEQ multiplex PCR, and TCRdb holds only the in-frame ones, with some missing. The sample includes 90,000 to 130,000 clones, approximately 80% of them seen just once. This specimen consisted of peripheral blood, obtained from a patient treated with radiotherapy plus ipilimumab. All receptors come from a human donor with non-small cell lung cancer that progressed on radiotherapy plus ipilimumab. Some clones in this sample may be carry-over from other donors' samples.

The rearrangement links TRBV4-3 to TRBJ1-2; D gene unclear. The ends were cut back, 3 bases at V and 3 bases at J, with 11 bases in the middle. This CDR3 has 14 residues. Germline values: CDR1 LGHNA, CDR2 YSLEER. CDR3 loop: CASSHESRDYGYTF. CDR3 coding DNA: TGCGCCAGCAGCCATGAAAGCCGGGACTATGGCTACACCTTC.

The rearrangement links TRBV7-9 to TRBJ1-1, with TRBD1 identical over 8 bases. Germline V gene data show CDR1 as SEHNR and CDR2 as FQNEAQ (reference sequence). The CDR3 extends over 15 amino acids. J was trimmed by 8 bases and V by 1 base; bases with no gene match: 9. The chain's CDR3 is CASSLGTGSYSEAFF. DNA for the CDR3: TGTGCCAGCAGCTTAGGGACAGGGTCGTATTCCGAAGCTTTCTTT.

CDR3 protein: CASSLAVVGAGAYNEQFF. In nucleotides, the CDR3 is TGTGCCAGCAGCTTAGCGGTGGTGGGGGCCGGGGCCTACAATGAGCAGTTCTTC. V and J are TRBV7-2 and TRBJ2-1, with D possibly matching TRBD1 (6 bases). CDR1 SGHTA and CDR2 FQGNSA come from the germline V gene. This CDR3 comprises 18 residues. V was clipped by 0 bases and J by 2 bases, with 17 bases between them.

This chain connects TRBV7-9 to TRBJ2-2, with a possible D match to TRBD2 (5 bases). The length of the CDR3 is 14 residues. Trimming removed 3 bases at V and 4 bases at J, with 9 bases between. Looked up from germline, CDR1 is SEHNR and CDR2 is FQNEAQ (reference sequence). CDR3 residues: CASSLSSPTGELFF. For the CDR3, the DNA is TGTGCCAGCAGCTTGTCTAGCCCCACCGGGGAGCTGTTTTTT.

To note about this clone: The same CDR3 also results from other DNA sequences found in this sample. This rearrangement joins TRBV7-2 to TRBJ2-3, with 14 bases aligning to TRBD2. V lost 0 bases and J lost 3; bases outside the gene matches: 2. Germline V gene data show CDR1 as SGHTA and CDR2 as FQGNSA. This CDR3 region has 17 residues. The CDR3 DNA reads as TGTGCCAGCAGCTTAGCGACTAGCGGGGGGGGTACAGATACGCAGTATTTT. Translating it yields CASSLATSGGGTDTQYF.

This clone was picked up one time. The chain has TRBV4-3 and TRBJ2-5; D gene unclear. CDR1 and CDR2 (germline): LGHNA, YSLEER. The CDR3 loop spans 13 amino acids. V lost 1 base and J 5 bases, leaving 8 bases between the germline ends. In DNA form, the CDR3 reads TGCGCCAGCAGCCAAGGAAGGGCCGAGACCCAGTACTTC. Amino acids: CASSQGRAETQYF.

The rearrangement uses TRBV7-2 and TRBJ1-3; D remains ambiguous. Trimming shortened V by 5 bases and J by 0 bases, and 11 bases separated the two germline ends. CDR3 size: 15 residues. The germline CDR1 and CDR2 sequences are SGHTA and FQGNSA. This chain's CDR3 is CASSVSTSSGNTIYF. The CDR3 nucleotides read TGTGCCAGCAGCGTTAGTACTAGCTCTGGAAACACCATATATTTT.

The CDR3 region is CASSLEGQETQYF. The CDR3 coding sequence is TGTGCCAGCAGCTTGGAGGGACAAGAGACCCAGTACTTC. The genes are TRBV5-4 and TRBJ2-5, with D unclear. CDR1 is SGHNT, CDR2 YYREEE, per germline (reference sequence). V dropped 0 bases and J dropped 2 bases, with 5 bases sitting between them. The CDR3 covers 13 residues.

The CDR3 loop reads CASSVSAQRGTEAFF. The DNA for the CDR3 is TGTGCCAGCAGCGTATCTGCCCAGAGGGGCACTGAAGCTTTCTTT. This chain connects TRBV9 to TRBJ1-1, with TRBD1 as a possible D gene (5 bases). Trimming pared 1 base from V and 4 bases from J, leaving 14 bases between. CDR1 and CDR2 (germline): SGDLS, YYNGEE. The CDR3 extends over 15 amino acids.

V gene TRBV4-3 combines with J gene TRBJ1-3, with 9 positions matching TRBD1. The CDR3 length is 16 residues. V lost 2 bases and J lost 2; bases outside the gene matches: 4. Germline CDR1 reads LGHNA; CDR2 reads YSLEER. The CDR3 sequence: CASSQLQGATGNTIYF. Here the CDR3 DNA reads TGCGCCAGCAGCCAACTACAGGGGGCCACTGGAAACACCATATATTTT.

The chain recombines TRBV29-1 with TRBJ2-1; D gene ambiguous. The V gene's germline CDR1 is SQVTM and CDR2 ANQGSEA. The CDR3 loop spans 15 amino acids. The ends were cut back, 4 bases at V and 0 bases at J, with 13 bases in the middle. CDR3 residues: CSVGASSSSYNEQFF. DNA for the CDR3: TGCAGCGTTGGGGCTTCGTCGAGCTCCTACAATGAGCAGTTCTTC.

This chain joins TRBV5-1 and TRBJ2-6; tentative D call: TRBD1 (6 bases). V was pared by 1 base and J by 2 bases, with 16 bases between. CDR3 length: 18 residues. Germline values: CDR1 SGHRS, CDR2 YFSETQ. CDR3 sequence (DNA): TGCGCCAGCAGCTTGCCCGGGACACCCCGGACTGGGGCCAACGTCCTGACTTTC. Translation: CASSLPGTPRTGANVLTF.

The J gene is TRBJ1-4, the V gene TRBV11-1; 7 bases align to TRBD1. Germline trimming cut 6 bases from V and 4 bases from J; bases unmatched to any gene: 2. This CDR3 contains 13 residues. Per germline, CDR1 SGHAT and CDR2 FQDESV (reference sequence). CDR3 coding DNA: TGTGCCAGCAGTGGGACAGTTAATGAAAAACTGTTTTTT. It specifies CASSGTVNEKLFF.

V gene TRBV5-1 combines with J gene TRBJ1-1; D is perhaps TRBD1 (5 bases). Germline V gene sequence: CDR1 SGHRS, CDR2 YFSETQ. The CDR3 has 17 residues. V was pared by 4 bases and J by 3 bases, with 22 bases between. The CDR3 protein is CASSARGVAGPDTEAFF. The CDR3, as DNA: TGCGCCAGCAGCGCCCGCGGCGTGGCGGGGCCCGACACTGAAGCTTTCTTT.